Listed below are T cell receptor beta chains from one sample, sequenced in a study of T cell responses to AZD1222 COVID-19 vaccine. Using immunoSEQ multiplex PCR, the repertoire was profiled, and TCRdb retains in-frame clones only, with some absent. The sample holds 95,000 to 150,000 clones, 85% to 90% seen once. The sample was peripheral blood, taken on day 0 of AZD1222 vaccination. These receptors were collected from an adult in good health. The CDR3 runs from the conserved cysteine through the conserved F or W. The D gene is left open where the match is weak. Clone size is shown for a subset of rows, as once, few, many or a class of expanded clone.

clone_size: .
d_call: .
j_call: TRBJ1-1
v_call: TRBV5-6
cdr3_aa: CASSRSSGPAFF
cdr3_nt: TGTGCCAGCAGCCGTTCTTCGGGGCCAGCTTTCTTT

clone_size: .
d_call: TRBD1
j_call: TRBJ1-2
v_call: TRBV19
cdr3_aa: CASSHVEGGRRDGYTF
cdr3_nt: TGTGCCAGTAGTCACGTCGAAGGGGGCAGAAGGGATGGCTACACCTTC

clone_size: .
d_call: TRBD1
j_call: TRBJ2-7
v_call: TRBV27
cdr3_aa: CASSRDRRLQEQYF
cdr3_nt: TGTGCCAGCAGCCGGGACAGGCGCCTTCAGGAGCAGTACTTC

clone_size: .
d_call: .
j_call: TRBJ2-7
v_call: TRBV12-3/TRBV12-4
cdr3_aa: CASRGDEGYEQYF
cdr3_nt: TGTGCCAGCAGGGGTGACGAGGGCTACGAGCAGTACTTC

clone_size: .
d_call: TRBD1
j_call: TRBJ2-1
v_call: TRBV7-9
cdr3_aa: CASSPAGTGYNEQFF
cdr3_nt: TGTGCCAGCAGCCCAGCCGGGACAGGGTACAATGAGCAGTTCTTC

clone_size: few
d_call: .
j_call: TRBJ2-2
v_call: TRBV3-1/TRBV3-2
cdr3_aa: CASSQGSGELFF
cdr3_nt: TGTGCCAGCAGCCAAGGTTCCGGGGAGCTGTTTTTT

clone_size: .
d_call: .
j_call: TRBJ1-3
v_call: TRBV19
cdr3_aa: CAPPGPRSGNTIYF
cdr3_nt: TGTGCCCCCCCAGGACCGCGCTCTGGAAACACCATATATTTT

clone_size: .
d_call: TRBD1
j_call: TRBJ2-5
v_call: TRBV2
cdr3_aa: CASREGTAQETQYF
cdr3_nt: TGTGCCAGCAGGGAAGGGACAGCACAAGAGACCCAGTACTTC

clone_size: once
d_call: TRBD2
j_call: TRBJ2-5
v_call: TRBV19
cdr3_aa: CASSPTAGRRETQYF
cdr3_nt: TGTGCCAGTAGTCCGACAGCGGGGAGGAGGGAGACCCAGTACTTC

clone_size: .
d_call: .
j_call: TRBJ1-2
v_call: TRBV28
cdr3_aa: CASSLMLQGYGYTF
cdr3_nt: TGTGCCAGCAGTTTAATGTTACAGGGATACGGCTACACCTTC

clone_size: .
d_call: .
j_call: TRBJ1-4
v_call: TRBV28
cdr3_aa: CASSLIGQNNEKLFF
cdr3_nt: TGTGCCAGCAGTTTAATTGGGCAAAACAATGAAAAACTGTTTTTT

clone_size: .
d_call: TRBD1
j_call: TRBJ1-1
v_call: TRBV5-6
cdr3_aa: CASSGGQAGNTEAFF
cdr3_nt: TGTGCCAGCAGCGGGGGACAGGCAGGGAACACTGAAGCTTTCTTT

clone_size: .
d_call: .
j_call: TRBJ2-2
v_call: TRBV28
cdr3_aa: CASSLGSRDTGELFF
cdr3_nt: TGTGCCAGCAGTTTGGGGTCTAGGGACACCGGGGAGCTGTTTTTT

clone_size: .
d_call: .
j_call: TRBJ1-5
v_call: TRBV2
cdr3_aa: CASREPSTSNQPQHF
cdr3_nt: TGTGCCAGCAGGGAACCGAGTACTAGCAATCAGCCCCAGCATTTT

clone_size: once
d_call: .
j_call: TRBJ2-1
v_call: TRBV4-1
cdr3_aa: CASSQEGSEQFF
cdr3_nt: TGCGCCAGCAGCCAAGAGGGAAGTGAGCAGTTCTTC

clone_size: .
d_call: TRBD1
j_call: TRBJ1-2
v_call: TRBV9
cdr3_aa: CASSARDREYYGYTF
cdr3_nt: TGTGCCAGCAGCGCCCGGGACAGGGAGTACTATGGCTACACCTTC

clone_size: few
d_call: TRBD2
j_call: TRBJ2-1
v_call: TRBV6-2/TRBV6-3
cdr3_aa: CASSYSPPSGIYNEQFF
cdr3_nt: TGTGCCAGCAGTTACTCCCCCCCTAGCGGGATTTACAATGAGCAGTTCTTC

clone_size: .
d_call: .
j_call: TRBJ1-2
v_call: TRBV5-1
cdr3_aa: CASSLGPGLSAQQGGYTF
cdr3_nt: TGCGCCAGCAGCTTGGGACCGGGGCTCTCAGCACAACAAGGCGGCTACACCTTC

clone_size: .
d_call: .
j_call: TRBJ1-1
v_call: TRBV7-9
cdr3_aa: CASSPDSSRNTEAFF
cdr3_nt: TGTGCCAGCAGCCCAGATTCCTCTCGGAACACTGAAGCTTTCTTT

clone_size: once
d_call: .
j_call: TRBJ2-1
v_call: TRBV7-9
cdr3_aa: CASSIPEVEQFF
cdr3_nt: TGTGCCAGCAGCATTCCAGAGGTTGAGCAGTTCTTC

clone_size: .
d_call: TRBD1
j_call: TRBJ1-5
v_call: TRBV27
cdr3_aa: CASTSSMDRGLDQPQHF
cdr3_nt: TGTGCCAGCACCTCTTCAATGGACAGGGGCCTCGATCAGCCCCAGCATTTT

clone_size: .
d_call: .
j_call: TRBJ2-1
v_call: TRBV7-9
cdr3_aa: CASSLAGGERYNEQFF
cdr3_nt: TGTGCCAGCAGCTTAGCGGGGGGCGAGCGGTACAATGAGCAGTTCTTC

clone_size: .
d_call: .
j_call: TRBJ1-1
v_call: TRBV7-9
cdr3_aa: CASSPFGVSDTEAFF
cdr3_nt: TGTGCCAGCAGCCCGTTTGGGGTTTCGGACACTGAAGCTTTCTTT

clone_size: .
d_call: .
j_call: TRBJ1-4
v_call: TRBV6-5
cdr3_aa: CASSYGNSRNEKLFF
cdr3_nt: TGTGCCAGCAGTTACGGTAACAGCAGGAATGAAAAACTGTTTTTT

clone_size: .
d_call: .
j_call: TRBJ1-5
v_call: TRBV5-8
cdr3_aa: CASSMAGSSNQPQHF
cdr3_nt: TGTGCCAGCAGCATGGCGGGGTCTAGCAATCAGCCCCAGCATTTT

clone_size: .
d_call: .
j_call: TRBJ2-3
v_call: TRBV2
cdr3_aa: CASSEATPASTDTQYF
cdr3_nt: TGTGCCAGCAGTGAAGCTACCCCTGCTAGCACAGATACGCAGTATTTT

clone_size: .
d_call: .
j_call: TRBJ2-1
v_call: TRBV7-9
cdr3_aa: CATTQGTGHHNEQFF
cdr3_nt: TGTGCCACCACCCAGGGTACAGGTCATCACAATGAGCAGTTCTTC

clone_size: .
d_call: .
j_call: TRBJ1-3
v_call: TRBV19
cdr3_aa: CASSRTVDSGNTIYF
cdr3_nt: TGTGCCAGTAGCCGGACAGTCGACTCTGGAAACACCATATATTTT

clone_size: .
d_call: .
j_call: TRBJ1-1
v_call: TRBV7-9
cdr3_aa: CASRRGHDTEAFF
cdr3_nt: TGTGCCAGCAGACGGGGACATGACACTGAAGCTTTCTTT